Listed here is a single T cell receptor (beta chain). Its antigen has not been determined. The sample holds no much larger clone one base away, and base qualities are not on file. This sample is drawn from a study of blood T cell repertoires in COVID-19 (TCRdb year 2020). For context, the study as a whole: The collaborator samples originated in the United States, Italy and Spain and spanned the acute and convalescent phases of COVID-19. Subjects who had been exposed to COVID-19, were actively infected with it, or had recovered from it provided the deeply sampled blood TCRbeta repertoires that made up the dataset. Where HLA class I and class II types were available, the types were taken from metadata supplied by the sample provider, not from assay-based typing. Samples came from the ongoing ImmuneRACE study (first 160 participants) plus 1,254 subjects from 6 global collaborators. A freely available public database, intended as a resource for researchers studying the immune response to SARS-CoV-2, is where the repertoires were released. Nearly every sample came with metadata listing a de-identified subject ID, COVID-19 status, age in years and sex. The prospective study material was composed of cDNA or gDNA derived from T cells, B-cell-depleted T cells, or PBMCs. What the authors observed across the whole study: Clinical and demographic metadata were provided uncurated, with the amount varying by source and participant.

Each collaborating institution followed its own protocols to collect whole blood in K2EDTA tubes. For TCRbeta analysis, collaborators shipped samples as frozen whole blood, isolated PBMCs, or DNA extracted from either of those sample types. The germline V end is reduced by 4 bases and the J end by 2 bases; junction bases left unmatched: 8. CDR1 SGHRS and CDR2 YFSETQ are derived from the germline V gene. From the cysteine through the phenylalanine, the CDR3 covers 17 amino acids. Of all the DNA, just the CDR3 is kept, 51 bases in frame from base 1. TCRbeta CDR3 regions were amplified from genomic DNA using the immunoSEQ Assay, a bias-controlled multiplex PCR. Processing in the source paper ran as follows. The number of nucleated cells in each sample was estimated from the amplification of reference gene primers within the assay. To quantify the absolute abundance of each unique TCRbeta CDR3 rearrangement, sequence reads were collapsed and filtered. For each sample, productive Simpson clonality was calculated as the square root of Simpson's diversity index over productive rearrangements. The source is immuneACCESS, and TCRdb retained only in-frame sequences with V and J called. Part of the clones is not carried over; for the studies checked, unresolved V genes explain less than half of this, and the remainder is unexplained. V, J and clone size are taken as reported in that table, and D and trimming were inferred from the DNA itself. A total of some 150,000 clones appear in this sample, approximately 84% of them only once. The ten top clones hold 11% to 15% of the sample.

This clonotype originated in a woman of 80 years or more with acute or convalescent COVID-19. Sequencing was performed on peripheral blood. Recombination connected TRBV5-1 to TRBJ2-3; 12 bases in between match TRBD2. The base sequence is TGCGCCAGCAGCACCTCAAGGACTAGCGGGACCACAGATACGCAGTATTTT. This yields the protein CASSTSRTSGTTDTQYF.